A selection of T cell receptor beta chains follows, all from one sample in a study of T cell responses to AZD1222 COVID-19 vaccine. TCRdb's table, derived via immunoSEQ multiplex PCR, lists solely in-frame clones and lacks some. The sample has 150,000 to 200,000 clones, more than 90% seen once. The sequencing here drew on peripheral blood, taken 28 days after the second dose of the MenACWY control vaccine. Source of these receptors: an adult who received the MenACWY meningococcal vaccine as a control. The CDR3 runs from the conserved cysteine through the conserved F or W.

j_gene: TRBJ1-5; v_gene: TRBV19; CDR3aa: CASSANRGQPQHF
j_gene: TRBJ1-2; v_gene: TRBV7-8; CDR3aa: CASSLAGWEGRGYGYTF
j_gene: TRBJ2-7; v_gene: TRBV7-9; CDR3aa: CASSSLAGPYEQYF
j_gene: TRBJ1-5; v_gene: TRBV6-5; CDR3aa: CASLGLNYQPQHF
j_gene: TRBJ1-2; v_gene: TRBV6-2/TRBV6-3; CDR3aa: CASSRGYGYTF
j_gene: TRBJ2-2; v_gene: TRBV19; CDR3aa: CAIMVSQAGELFF
j_gene: TRBJ2-1; v_gene: TRBV7-8; CDR3aa: CASSLEWASGRDEQFF
j_gene: TRBJ2-5; v_gene: TRBV2; CDR3aa: CASSPRTSGKETQYF
j_gene: TRBJ1-2; v_gene: TRBV7-6; CDR3aa: CASSLTDRDYGYTF
j_gene: TRBJ1-2; v_gene: TRBV30; CDR3aa: CAWKWQGNWDGYTF
j_gene: TRBJ2-2; v_gene: TRBV7-9; CDR3aa: CAHGGQANTGELFF
j_gene: TRBJ2-1; v_gene: TRBV19; CDR3aa: CASSIDRASHYNEQFF
j_gene: TRBJ1-1; v_gene: TRBV9; CDR3aa: CASSVMAGLNTEAFF
j_gene: TRBJ2-1; v_gene: TRBV7-6; CDR3aa: CASSLDVSSGILGENEQFF
j_gene: TRBJ1-2; v_gene: TRBV7-2; CDR3aa: CASSLAAGSSNYGYTF
j_gene: TRBJ1-1; v_gene: TRBV7-2; CDR3aa: CASSLVRDRGTEAFF
j_gene: TRBJ1-1; v_gene: TRBV6-4; CDR3aa: CASITREGQNTEAFF
j_gene: TRBJ2-2; v_gene: TRBV9; CDR3aa: CASSVSGGTGELFF
j_gene: TRBJ2-7; v_gene: TRBV5-6; CDR3aa: CASSDLRDFTYEQYF
j_gene: TRBJ1-5; v_gene: TRBV27; CDR3aa: CASSSTGYQPQHF
j_gene: TRBJ1-1; v_gene: TRBV7-9; CDR3aa: CASSHPERVGAFF
j_gene: TRBJ1-1; v_gene: TRBV5-6; CDR3aa: CASSLRNTEAFF
j_gene: TRBJ2-7; v_gene: TRBV5-6; CDR3aa: CASRARGESSYEQYF